These 16 T cell receptor beta chains share one sample of origin, sequenced in a study of blood T cell repertoires in COVID-19. Generated by immunoSEQ multiplex PCR, the TCRdb table keeps only in-frame clones and is missing some. There are around 62,000 clones in the sample; over 80% occur only once, and about 1.5% lies in the top ten. The sample comprised peripheral blood. The receptors derive from a man aged 55 to 70 with acute or convalescent COVID-19.

The chain employs TRBV30 and TRBJ2-2; 14 nucleotides match TRBD2. Germline V gene lookup returns CDR1 GTSNPN and CDR2 SVGIG (reference sequence). V lost 3 bases to trimming and J lost 5 bases; unmatched junction nucleotides: 8. The CDR3 runs to 17 residues. CDR3 nucleotide sequence: TGTGCCTGGAGCTTACCAGGACTAGCGGGAGGAACCGGGGAGCTGTTTTTT. Translating it yields CAWSLPGLAGGTGELFF.

This clone was seen just once. This chain joins TRBV19 and TRBJ2-7, with D possibly being TRBD2 (5 bases). CDR1 and CDR2 from the germline V gene are LNHDA and SQIVND (reference sequence). The CDR3 consists of 15 residues. Trimming removed 1 base at V and 2 bases at J, with 12 bases between. CDR3 bases: TGTGCCAGTAGTATAGGGTCTAGAGGGACCTACGAGCAGTACTTC. This translates into CASSIGSRGTYEQYF.

This chain uses TRBV5-1 with TRBJ1-1; D is unresolved. The CDR3 has 12 residues. The germline gives CDR1 SGHRS, CDR2 YFSETQ. Trimming stripped 2 bases from V and 3 bases from J, with 5 bases between. This chain's CDR3 is CASSFTDTEAFF. Here the CDR3 DNA reads TGCGCCAGCAGCTTCACGGACACTGAAGCTTTCTTT.

The chain recombines TRBV28 with TRBJ1-1; no firm D call. V was trimmed by 2 bases and J by 8 bases, leaving 12 bases between them. CDR3 length: 13 amino acids. Germline loops: CDR1 MDHEN, CDR2 SYDVKM. The CDR3 nucleotides read TGTGCCAGCAGTTTAGGCGACACTGACGAAGCTTTCTTT. This encodes CASSLGDTDEAFF.

The gene calls are TRBV24-1 and TRBJ1-1, with D perhaps matching TRBD1 (5 bases). Looked up from germline, CDR1 is KGHDR and CDR2 is SFDVKD. The V end was cut by 4 bases, the J end by 5 bases, with 16 bases between. The CDR3 consists of 15 residues. The CDR3 coding sequence is TGTGCCACCAGTGAGTCCAGGGTTAAGGAGACTGAAGCTTTCTTT. Protein sequence: CATSESRVKETEAFF.

The chain has TRBV7-9 and TRBJ1-1, with D unclear. Per the germline V gene, CDR1 is SEHNR and CDR2 is FQNEAQ (reference sequence). This CDR3 spans 12 amino acids. V was trimmed by 2 bases and J by 8 bases, leaving 9 bases between them. The chain's CDR3 is CASSLLALEAFF. Here the CDR3 DNA reads TGTGCCAGCAGCTTATTGGCCCTCGAAGCTTTCTTT.

The rearrangement joins TRBV7-3 to TRBJ1-1; possible D gene TRBD1, 5 bases. CDR1 and CDR2 from the germline V gene are SGHTA and FQGTGA. The CDR3 has 14 amino acids. Trimming stripped 3 bases from V and 0 bases from J, with 8 bases between. In DNA, the CDR3 is TGTGCCAGCAGCTTGGGGGGGATGAACACTGAAGCTTTCTTT. Translated: CASSLGGMNTEAFF.

This sequence joins TRBV9 and TRBJ2-5, with D maybe TRBD2 (6 bases). Looked up from germline, CDR1 is SGDLS and CDR2 is YYNGEE. CDR3 length equals 16 residues. V lost 0 bases and J lost 3, with 15 bases in between. The CDR3 bases are TGTGCCAGCAGCGTAGGAAGCCGACTAGGAAAAGAGACCCAGTACTTC. Its translation: CASSVGSRLGKETQYF.

This clone has only one observation. V and J are TRBV11-3 and TRBJ1-6, with a weak D call TRBD1 (6 bases). CDR3 size: 14 residues. Deletions cut 1 base from V and 10 bases from J, with 11 bases between. Per germline, CDR1 SGHNT and CDR2 YENEEA. The CDR3 sequence: CASSLARGRSPLHF. In nucleotides, the CDR3 is TGTGCCAGCAGCTTAGCCAGGGGCAGGTCACCCCTCCACTTT.

The chain combines TRBV12-5 with TRBJ2-1; 9 positions match TRBD2. The V gene's germline CDR1 is LGHNT and CDR2 FRNRAP. Losses at the gene ends were 0 bases for V and 7 bases for J; bases not matched to a gene: 10. This CDR3 is built from 17 residues. CDR3 loop: CASGLVSGREGRNEQFF. CDR3 bases: TGTGCTAGTGGTTTGGTATCTGGGCGGGAGGGGCGAAATGAGCAGTTCTTC.

This clone was observed a single time. V and J are TRBV25-1 and TRBJ2-4, with D possibly TRBD2 on 6 matching bases. The V gene lost 6 bases and the J gene lost 6 bases, with 18 bases spanning the gap. The CDR3 runs to 15 residues. The germline V gene encodes CDR1 MGHDK and CDR2 SYGVNS. The CDR3 DNA is TGTGCCAGCAGCCGAGGAATCCCGGAGGGAAACATTCAGTACTTC. Translation gives CASSRGIPEGNIQYF. The full variable domain, completed using reference TRBV25-1 and TRBJ2-4, is EADIYQTPRYLVIGTGKKITLECSQTMGHDKMYWYQQDPGMELHLIHYSYGVNSTEKGDLSSESTVSRIRTEHFPLTLESARPSHTSQYLCASSRGIPEGNIQYFGAGTRLSVL.

The genes are TRBV19 and TRBJ2-1, with D maybe TRBD2 (5 bases). Trimming shortened V by 3 bases and J by 9 bases, and 12 bases separated the two germline ends. CDR3 length: 13 residues. Germline CDR1 LNHDA, CDR2 SQIVND (reference sequence). In nucleotides, the CDR3 is TGTGCCAGTAGTATGCGGGCCGAGGGTGAGCAGTTCTTC. It yields the protein CASSMRAEGEQFF.

The DNA for the CDR3 is TGTGCCAGCAGTCCCACCGGAGTCACTGAAGCTTTCTTT. As protein: CASSPTGVTEAFF. The chain has TRBV6-6 and TRBJ1-1; unclear D gene. The germline CDR1 and CDR2 sequences are MNHNY and SVGAGI (reference sequence). There are 13 residues in the CDR3. V was shortened by 5 bases and J by 4 bases, with 11 bases between the two germline ends.

The rearrangement uses TRBV6-1 and TRBJ2-7; tentatively, D is TRBD2 (5 bases). The V gene's germline CDR1 is MNHNS and CDR2 SASEGT. Trimming cost V 2 bases and J 2 bases, with 10 bases left between them. The CDR3 spans 14 residues. CDR3: CASSEPSGAYEQYF. The CDR3 region has the DNA TGTGCCAGCAGTGAACCCTCCGGGGCCTACGAGCAGTACTTC.

The genes are TRBV3-1 (or the pseudogene TRBV3-2) and TRBJ1-5; D is unresolved. Germline loops: CDR1 LGHDT, CDR2 YNNKEL (reference sequence). There are 13 residues in the CDR3. V dropped 0 bases and J dropped 7 bases, with 7 bases sitting between them. The CDR3 spells CASSQESRQPQHF. The CDR3 DNA follows: TGTGCCAGCAGCCAAGAATCCCGGCAGCCCCAGCATTTT.

This sequence joins TRBV5-6 and TRBJ1-2, with 11 bases identical to TRBD1. This CDR3 has 16 amino acids. CDR1 and CDR2 (germline): SGHDT, YYEEEE. The J segment lost 5 bases and the V segment lost 4 bases, leaving 10 bases of the junction unmatched. CDR3 DNA sequence: TGTGCCAGCAGCAAGGATCCGGGACAGGGGGGGTATGGCTACACCTTC. Its protein product is CASSKDPGQGGYGYTF.